This TCR beta chain was retrieved from a study of T-cell memory formation after mild COVID-19. Study-wide findings and caveats: CD4/CD8 balance characterized clones contracting day 15 to 85, and CD4+ skew characterized later expanders.

Germline V gives CDR1 DFQATT, CDR2 SNEGSKA (reference sequence). CDR3 length: 14 residues. V shed 0 bases, J shed 8 bases, and the junction held 3 bases outside the gene matches. This clonotype was observed at least ten times. What it binds is not known. With constant-segment primers, 5'RACE yielded cDNA libraries of TCR alpha and TCR beta that carried sample barcodes and UMIs. TCRdb reanalysed the 5' RACE reads using MiXCR and keeps one entry per CDR3 protein. The sample shows more than 300,000 distinct CDR3 sequences, roughly an eighth of them seen only once. The sample was PBMCs or a T cell subset sorted from them (not recorded which). V is TRBV20-1 and J is TRBJ2-4, with 11 bases identical to TRBD2. This clonotype originated in a man aged 18 to 35 who had mild COVID-19 (a few samples of this study predate the infection). Cell type and time point are not known. In nucleotides, the CDR3 is TGCAGTGCTAGAGATCTAGCGGGGGGTCACATTCAGTACTTC. This encodes CSARDLAGGHIQYF.